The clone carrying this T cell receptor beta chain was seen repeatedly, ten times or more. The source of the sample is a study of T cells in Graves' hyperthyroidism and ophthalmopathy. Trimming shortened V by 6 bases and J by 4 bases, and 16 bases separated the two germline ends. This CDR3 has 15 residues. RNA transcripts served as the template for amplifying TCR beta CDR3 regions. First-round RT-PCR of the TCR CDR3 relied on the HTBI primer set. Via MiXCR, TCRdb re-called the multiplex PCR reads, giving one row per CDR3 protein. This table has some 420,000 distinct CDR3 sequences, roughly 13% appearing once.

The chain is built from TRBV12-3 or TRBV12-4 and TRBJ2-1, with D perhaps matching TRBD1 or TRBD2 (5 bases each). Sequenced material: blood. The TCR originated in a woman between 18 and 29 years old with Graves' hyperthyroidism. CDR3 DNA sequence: TGTGCCAGCAGAATCCGGGACGACCCATACAATGAGCAGTTCTTC. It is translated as CASRIRDDPYNEQFF.